Given below is one T cell receptor (beta chain) in context. As yet, its antigen is unknown. Via CD45RO/CCR7/CD25/CD127/CD95/CD27, cells of the CD4+ naive, central memory, regulatory and stem cell-like memory subsets were sorted. Sorted populations were all over 95% pure. The sample belongs to a study of beta chain features in type 1 diabetes. Study observations and caveats: A moderate, significant TCRB CDR3 shortening appeared in type 1 diabetes across four CD4+ subsets. For type 1 diabetes patients, VDJ junctions showed fewer insertions and more deletions.

The CDR3 loop spans 14 amino acids. Looked up from germline, CDR1 is SGHVS and CDR2 is FNYEAQ. The ends were cut back, 5 bases at V and 1 base at J, with 10 bases in the middle. cDNA synthesis used the whole RNA isolate, giving expressed TCRB sequences. Assay: immunoSEQ multiplex PCR; the TCRdb copy retains only in-frame clones and omits some. The data show under 300,000 clones, with roughly 30% seen just once and around 4% held by the top ten. The sample comprised central memory CD4+ T cells from blood. The clonotype originates from a man between 25 and 39 years old in good health. This chain connects TRBV7-6 to TRBJ2-3; D ambiguous. CDR3 DNA sequence: TGTGCCAGCAGCCGTGCGCTGGGCACAGATACGCAGTATTTT. Its translation: CASSRALGTDTQYF.